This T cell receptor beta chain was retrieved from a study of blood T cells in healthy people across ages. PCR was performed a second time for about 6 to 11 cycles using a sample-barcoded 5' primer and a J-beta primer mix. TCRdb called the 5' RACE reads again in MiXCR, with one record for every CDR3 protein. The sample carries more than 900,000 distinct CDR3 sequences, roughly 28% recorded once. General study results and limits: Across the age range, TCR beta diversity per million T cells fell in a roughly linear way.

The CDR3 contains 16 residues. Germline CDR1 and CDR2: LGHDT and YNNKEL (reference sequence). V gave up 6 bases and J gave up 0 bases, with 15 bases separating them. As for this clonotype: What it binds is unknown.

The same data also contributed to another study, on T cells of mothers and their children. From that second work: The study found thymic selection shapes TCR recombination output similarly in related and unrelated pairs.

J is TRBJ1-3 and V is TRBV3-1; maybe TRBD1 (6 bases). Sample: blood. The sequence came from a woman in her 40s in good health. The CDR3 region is CASSRPLQGSGNTIYF. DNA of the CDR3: TGTGCCAGCAGTCGTCCTTTACAGGGCTCTGGAAACACCATATATTTT.